This entry lists 8 T cell receptor beta chains sequenced from one sample in a study of response to subunit inactivated influenza vaccine. TCRdb re-analysed the RT-PCR reads in MiXCR, keeping a single row per CDR3 protein. Of about 650,000 distinct CDR3 sequences listed, around a sixth are singletons. This specimen was PBMCs from blood, taken roughly 12 days after vaccination. These receptors all stem from a man aged 50 to 60 who received an inactivated influenza vaccine.

This clonotype was observed a few times. The rearrangement uses TRBV18 and TRBJ2-2; D call uncertain. This CDR3 comprises 16 residues. Per the germline V gene, CDR1 is KGHSH and CDR2 is LQKENI. V was trimmed by 6 bases and J by 1 base, leaving 15 bases between them. Written as DNA, the CDR3 is TGTGCCAGCTCGCGCTCGCCCCTACGGAACACCGGGGAGCTGTTTTTT. This encodes CASSRSPLRNTGELFF.

V gene TRBV28 combines with J gene TRBJ2-1; D might be TRBD2 (5 bases). The CDR3 loop spans 15 amino acids. The germline V gene encodes CDR1 MDHEN and CDR2 SYDVKM. V dropped 5 bases and J dropped 8 bases, with 19 bases sitting between them. The CDR3 DNA follows: TGTGCCAGCAGTCCGACGATACACTACGGGGATGAGCAGTTCTTC. Translated: CASSPTIHYGDEQFF. The complete variable domain, with remaining parts taken from reference TRBV28 and TRBJ2-1, reads DVKVTQSSRYLVKRTGEKVFLECVQDMDHENMFWYRQDPGLGLRLIYFSYDVKMKEKGDIPEGYSVSREKKERFSLILESASTNQTSMYLCASSPTIHYGDEQFFGPGTRLTVL.

The CDR3, as DNA: TGTGCCAGCAGTTCTCTAGGGTTAGGGAATCAGCCCCAGCATTTT. It codes for CASSSLGLGNQPQHF. V usage is TRBV6-5 and J usage is TRBJ1-5; D gene uncertain. Germline-derived CDR1 and CDR2 are MNHEY and SVGAGI. CDR3 length equals 15 residues. Trimming left V 4 bases short and J 4 bases short, with 14 bases between.

The chain links TRBV20-1 to TRBJ2-5; 8 nucleotides match TRBD1. Germline loops: CDR1 DFQATT, CDR2 SNEGSKA (reference sequence). V dropped 2 bases and J dropped 8; count of bases not matched to a gene: 13. The CDR3 is made up of 15 amino acids. DNA for the CDR3: TGCAGTGCTAGACCCGGACAGGGTTTACCTGTAACCCAGTACTTC. The encoded protein is CSARPGQGLPVTQYF.

The chain employs TRBV12-3 or TRBV12-4 and TRBJ2-2, with D uncertain. The length of the CDR3 is 13 residues. V gave up 3 bases and J gave up 4 bases, with 6 bases separating them. The CDR3: CASSFPATGELFF. The CDR3 coding sequence is TGTGCCAGCAGTTTTCCGGCCACCGGGGAGCTGTTTTTT.

CDR3 bases: TGTGCCAGCAGCCGGCCAGGGCCCCAAGAGACCCAGTACTTC. Protein product: CASSRPGPQETQYF. The V and J genes are TRBV7-2 and TRBJ2-5; the D gene is possibly TRBD1 (5 bases). Germline assignment: CDR1 SGHTA and CDR2 FQGNSA. V was shortened by 5 bases and J by 1 base, with 11 bases between the two germline ends. This CDR3 region has 14 residues.

This clonotype was recorded many times. This rearrangement joins TRBV15 to TRBJ2-5; the D gene is possibly TRBD2 (6 bases). In germline, CDR1 is LNHNV, CDR2 YYDKDF (reference sequence). V dropped 1 base and J dropped 2 bases, with 11 bases sitting between them. The CDR3 runs 15 residues. In DNA form, the CDR3 reads TGTGCCACCAGCAGAGCTGCGGGACCTCAAGAGACCCAGTACTTC. Translated, it gives CATSRAAGPQETQYF. The full variable domain, its missing parts supplied by reference TRBV15 and TRBJ2-5, is DAMVIQNPRYQVTQFGKPVTLSCSQTLNHNVMYWYQQKSSQAPKLLFHYYDKDFNNEADTPDNFQSRRPNTSFCFLDIRSPGLGDTAMYLCATSRAAGPQETQYFGPGTRLLVL.

J is TRBJ2-1 and V is TRBV5-1, with 8 bases lining up with TRBD2. Trimming took 5 bases from V and 7 from J; bases not matched to a gene: 2. CDR3 length: 12 residues. Germline lookup yields CDR1 SGHRS and CDR2 YFSETQ. CDR3 region: CASRAGENEQFF. The CDR3 coding sequence is TGCGCCAGCAGAGCGGGAGAAAATGAGCAGTTCTTC.